These T cell receptor beta chains were read from a single sample in a study of T cells after yellow fever vaccination. Each CDR3 protein is one row after TCRdb ran MiXCR on the 5' RACE reads. The sample carries more than 300,000 distinct CDR3 sequences, about 10% recorded once. Source: CD4+ T cells sorted from PBMCs, taken 45 days after the yellow fever booster vaccination. The receptor set was obtained from a man aged 18-30 years who received the YFV17D yellow fever vaccine. The CDR3 runs from the conserved cysteine through the conserved F or W. D genes are given only for firm matches. Not all rows give a size; the values are once, few, many and, for expanded clones, a class.

j_call	v_call	cdr3_length	d_call	clone_size	cdr3_aa	cdr3_nt
TRBJ1-5	TRBV7-2	14	NA	NA	CASSLGGDGEPQHF	TGTGCCAGCAGCTTAGGCGGCGACGGGGAGCCCCAGCATTTT
TRBJ2-4	TRBV6-1	13	NA	few	CASRGKDKNIQYF	TGTGCCAGCAGGGGGAAGGACAAAAACATTCAGTACTTC
TRBJ1-4	TRBV5-1	15	NA	NA	CASSYATATNEKLFF	TGCGCCAGCAGCTACGCGACGGCAACTAATGAAAAACTGTTTTTT
TRBJ2-5	TRBV5-1	15	NA	few	CASSLARRYQETQYF	TGCGCCAGCAGCTTGGCCAGAAGGTACCAAGAGACCCAGTACTTC
TRBJ2-5	TRBV7-2	15	TRBD2	NA	CASSFPTSRAETQYF	TGTGCCAGCAGCTTTCCGACTAGCCGGGCAGAGACCCAGTACTTC
TRBJ1-4	TRBV10-1	14	NA	few	CATFSRTWNEKLFF	TGCGCCACCTTCTCGCGGACATGGAATGAAAAACTGTTTTTT
TRBJ1-2	TRBV7-2	14	NA	many	CASSLSAPLYGYTF	TGTGCCAGCAGCTTATCAGCCCCCCTCTATGGCTACACCTTC
TRBJ2-3	TRBV4-1	17	NA	NA	CASSQDRAEGSTDTQYF	TGCGCCAGCAGCCAAGATCGGGCGGAGGGGAGCACAGATACGCAGTATTTT
TRBJ2-3	TRBV2	13	NA	few	CASRGLNTDTQYF	TGTGCCAGCAGGGGCCTAAACACAGATACGCAGTATTTT
TRBJ1-3	TRBV4-1	18	NA	NA	CASSHALTGLRVGNTIYF	TGCGCCAGCAGCCACGCCTTGACGGGCCTAAGGGTCGGAAACACCATATATTTT
TRBJ2-1	TRBV5-1	14	TRBD2	many	CASSPGTSGYEQFF	TGCGCCAGCAGCCCAGGGACTAGCGGCTATGAGCAGTTCTTC
TRBJ2-3	TRBV5-1	16	NA	NA	CASSLAGGGDTDTQYF	TGCGCCAGCAGCTTGGCCGGGGGTGGCGACACAGATACGCAGTATTTT
TRBJ1-6	TRBV6-6	16	NA	NA	CASNPGGGSYNSPLHF	TGTGCCAGCAACCCTGGGGGGGGCTCCTATAATTCACCCCTCCACTTT
TRBJ1-4	TRBV6-1	15	TRBD1	few	CASSDGTASDEKLFF	TGTGCCAGCAGTGATGGGACAGCTTCGGACGAAAAACTGTTTTTT
TRBJ2-5	TRBV7-2	14	TRBD1	many	CASSRTGVQETQYF	TGTGCCAGCAGTAGAACAGGGGTCCAAGAGACCCAGTACTTC
TRBJ2-1	TRBV6-5	11	NA	NA	CASSGRNEQFF	TGTGCCAGCTCCGGACGCAATGAGCAGTTCTTC
TRBJ1-2	TRBV7-9	13	NA	NA	CASRELEGDGYTF	TGTGCCAGCAGGGAACTCGAGGGGGATGGCTACACCTTC
TRBJ2-5	TRBV9	15	TRBD2	few	CASSTRGSGGETQYF	TGTGCCAGCAGCACGAGGGGATCGGGGGGAGAGACCCAGTACTTC
TRBJ1-5	TRBV11-2	12	NA	few	CASSFSGKPQHF	TGTGCCAGCAGCTTTTCAGGGAAGCCCCAGCATTTT
TRBJ2-2	TRBV29-1	13	TRBD1	once	CSVGTTGAGELFF	TGCAGCGTAGGGACGACAGGGGCCGGGGAGCTGTTTTTT
TRBJ1-5	TRBV7-2	14	NA	few	CASSPSGPGQPQHF	TGTGCCAGCAGCCCGAGTGGGCCGGGGCAGCCCCAGCATTTT
TRBJ2-5	TRBV6-2/TRBV6-3	14	NA	few	CASSYRDWWETQYF	TGTGCCAGCAGCTACCGGGACTGGTGGGAGACCCAGTACTTC
TRBJ1-5	TRBV12-3/TRBV12-4	15	NA	many	CASSPWGVGNQPQHF	TGTGCCAGCAGCCCCTGGGGGGTTGGCAATCAGCCCCAGCATTTT
TRBJ1-3	TRBV5-1	13	NA	NA	CASSLEPGSTIYF	TGCGCCAGCAGCTTGGAGCCGGGAAGCACCATATATTTT
TRBJ1-5	TRBV4-2	13	NA	few	CASSQGVDQPQHF	TGTGCCAGCAGCCAGGGGGTCGATCAGCCCCAGCATTTT
TRBJ1-1	TRBV7-8	16	NA	many	CASSLYRGASNTEAFF	TGTGCCAGCAGCTTATACCGCGGAGCCTCGAACACTGAAGCTTTCTTT
TRBJ2-1	TRBV20-1	15	TRBD2	NA	CSARDVASGGLEQFF	TGCAGTGCTAGAGATGTTGCTAGCGGGGGGCTTGAGCAGTTCTTC
TRBJ1-2	TRBV18	14	NA	NA	CASSALTENYGYTF	TGTGCCAGCTCGGCCCTTACGGAGAACTATGGCTACACCTTC
TRBJ2-3	TRBV19	14	TRBD1	few	CASVQGAGGDTQYF	TGTGCCAGCGTACAGGGGGCAGGGGGAGATACGCAGTATTTT
TRBJ2-7	TRBV10-3	16	NA	NA	CAISEGGDIRTYEQYF	TGTGCCATCAGTGAAGGTGGGGACATTAGGACCTACGAGCAGTACTTC
TRBJ2-1	TRBV5-1	14	TRBD2	few	CASRVTSGANEQFF	TGCGCCAGCAGAGTGACTAGCGGCGCCAATGAGCAGTTCTTC
TRBJ1-1	TRBV30	9	NA	NA	CACGRKAFF	TGTGCCTGCGGCAGGAAAGCTTTCTTT
TRBJ2-6	TRBV5-4	15	NA	few	CASSARDFGANVLTF	TGTGCCAGCAGCGCCAGGGATTTTGGGGCCAACGTCCTGACTTTC
TRBJ2-3	TRBV4-3	15	NA	many	CASSQEPESTDTQYF	TGCGCCAGCAGCCAAGAACCAGAGAGCACAGATACGCAGTATTTT
TRBJ1-5	TRBV12-3/TRBV12-4	15	NA	many	CASSFGQYSNQPQHF	TGTGCCAGCAGTTTCGGACAGTATAGCAATCAGCCCCAGCATTTT
TRBJ2-2	TRBV3-1	12	NA	few	CASSPLLGELFF	TGTGCCAGCAGCCCCCTGCTGGGGGAGCTGTTTTTT
TRBJ2-5	TRBV7-9	14	NA	many	CASSFRGTLETQYF	TGTGCCAGCAGCTTCCGGGGGACACTCGAGACCCAGTACTTC
TRBJ2-1	TRBV5-1	14	NA	NA	CASSWAGRDNEQFF	TGCGCCAGCAGCTGGGCAGGGAGAGACAATGAGCAGTTCTTC
TRBJ2-7	TRBV12-5	15	NA	NA	CASGSWGPLMGEQYF	TGTGCTAGTGGTTCGTGGGGACCCCTAATGGGAGAGCAGTACTTC
TRBJ2-2	TRBV7-3	14	TRBD1	few	CASSWTGNTGELFF	TGTGCCAGCAGCTGGACAGGGAACACCGGGGAGCTGTTTTTT
TRBJ1-6	TRBV4-1	17	NA	NA	CASSQDEARSYNSPLHF	TGCGCCAGCAGCCAAGATGAGGCCCGCTCCTATAATTCACCCCTCCACTTT
TRBJ1-5	TRBV7-2	13	NA	NA	CASSFDPNQPQHF	TGTGCCAGCAGCTTCGATCCCAATCAGCCCCAGCATTTT
TRBJ2-7	TRBV25-1	15	TRBD1	NA	CASSELGTESYEQYF	TGTGCCAGCAGTGAATTGGGGACAGAGAGCTACGAGCAGTACTTC
TRBJ2-7	TRBV7-9	12	TRBD2	few	CASSELAGLLHF	TGTGCCAGCAGCGAACTAGCGGGCCTCTTGCACTTC
TRBJ2-1	TRBV7-2	12	NA	many	CASSLIFGVQFF	TGTGCCAGCAGCCTGATCTTCGGGGTTCAGTTCTTC
TRBJ1-6	TRBV5-1	15	TRBD1	NA	CASSLGDSPNSPLHF	TGCGCCAGCAGCTTGGGGGACAGTCCTAATTCACCCCTCCACTTT
TRBJ2-6	TRBV7-2	18	NA	NA	CASSPLLDLPSGANVLTF	TGTGCCAGCAGCCCCTTACTTGACTTACCATCTGGGGCCAACGTCCTGACTTTC
TRBJ1-4	TRBV20-1	11	NA	NA	CRGGLNEKLFF	TGCAGGGGGGGCCTAAATGAAAAACTGTTTTTT
TRBJ2-5	TRBV6-2/TRBV6-3	13	NA	NA	CASTPSDQETQYF	TGTGCCAGCACCCCCTCGGACCAAGAGACCCAGTACTTC
TRBJ1-2	TRBV29-1	15	TRBD1	many	CSVDGGTADDYGYTF	TGCAGCGTTGATGGGGGGACAGCGGACGACTATGGCTACACCTTC